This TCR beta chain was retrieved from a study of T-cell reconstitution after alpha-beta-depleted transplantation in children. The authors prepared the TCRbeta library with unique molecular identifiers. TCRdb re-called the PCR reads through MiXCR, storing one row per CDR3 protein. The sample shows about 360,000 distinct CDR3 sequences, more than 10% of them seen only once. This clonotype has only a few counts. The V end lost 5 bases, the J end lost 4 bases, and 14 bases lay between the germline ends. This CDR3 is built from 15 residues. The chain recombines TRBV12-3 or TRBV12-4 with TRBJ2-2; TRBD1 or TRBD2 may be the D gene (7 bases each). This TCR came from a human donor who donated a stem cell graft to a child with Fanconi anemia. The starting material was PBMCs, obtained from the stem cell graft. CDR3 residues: CASSPGGQTTGELFF. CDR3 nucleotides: TGTGCCAGCAGTCCGGGGGGACAGACCACCGGGGAGCTGTTTTTT.